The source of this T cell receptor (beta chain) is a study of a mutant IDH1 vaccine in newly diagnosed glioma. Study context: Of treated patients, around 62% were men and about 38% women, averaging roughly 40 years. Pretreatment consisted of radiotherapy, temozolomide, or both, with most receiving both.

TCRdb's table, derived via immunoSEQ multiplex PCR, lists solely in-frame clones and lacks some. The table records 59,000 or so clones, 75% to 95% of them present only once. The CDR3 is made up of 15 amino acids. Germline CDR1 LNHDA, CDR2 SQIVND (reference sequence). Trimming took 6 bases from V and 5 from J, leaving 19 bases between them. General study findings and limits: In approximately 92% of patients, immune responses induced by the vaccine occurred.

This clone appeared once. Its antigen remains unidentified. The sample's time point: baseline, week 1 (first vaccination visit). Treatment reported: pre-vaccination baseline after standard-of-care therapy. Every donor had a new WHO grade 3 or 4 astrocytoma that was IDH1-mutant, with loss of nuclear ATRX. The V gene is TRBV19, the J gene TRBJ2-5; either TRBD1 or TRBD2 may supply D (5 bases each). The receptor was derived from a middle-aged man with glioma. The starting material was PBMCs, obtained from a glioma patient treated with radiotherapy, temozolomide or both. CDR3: CASSMGREGGETQYF. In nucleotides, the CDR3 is TGTGCCAGTAGCATGGGACGCGAGGGCGGTGAGACCCAGTACTTC.